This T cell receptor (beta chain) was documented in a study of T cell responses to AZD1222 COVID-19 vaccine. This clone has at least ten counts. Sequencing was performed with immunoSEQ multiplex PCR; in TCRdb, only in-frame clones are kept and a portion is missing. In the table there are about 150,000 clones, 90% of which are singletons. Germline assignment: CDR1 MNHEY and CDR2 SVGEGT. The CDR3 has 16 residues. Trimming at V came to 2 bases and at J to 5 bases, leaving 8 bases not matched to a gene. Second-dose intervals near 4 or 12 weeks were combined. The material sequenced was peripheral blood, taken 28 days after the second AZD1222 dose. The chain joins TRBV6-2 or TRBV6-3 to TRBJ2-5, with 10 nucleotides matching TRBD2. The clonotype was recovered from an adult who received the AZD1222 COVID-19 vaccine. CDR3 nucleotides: TGTGCCAGCAGTTACGGACTAGCGGATAACAGGGAGACCCAGTACTTC. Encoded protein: CASSYGLADNRETQYF.